This paragraph reports one T cell receptor beta chain. Its antigen is not known. The data were produced by immunoSEQ multiplex PCR, yet TCRdb's version contains in-frame clones alone and is incomplete. The sample lists almost 80,000 clones, about nine tenths occurring once. From germline, CDR1 is SGDLS and CDR2 YYNGEE. This CDR3 spans 14 amino acids. Trimming removed 1 base at V and 4 bases at J, with 8 bases between. This sample is drawn from a study of T cell responses to AZD1222 COVID-19 vaccine. Notes on the study in general: A mostly white British donor set with more females was recruited, and clonal diversity was possibly underestimated.

The chain is built from TRBV9 and TRBJ2-2; D call uncertain. This clonotype originated in an adult in good health. Sequencing used peripheral blood, obtained on day 0 of AZD1222 vaccination. This CDR3 reads CASSVSGSTGELFF. For the CDR3, the DNA is TGTGCCAGCAGCGTATCAGGTAGCACCGGGGAGCTGTTTTTT.